This T cell receptor (beta chain) derives from a study of shared clonotypes between healthy human individuals. Each donor was a Caucasian adult residing in Nashville, Tennessee. Memory CD4+ cells were the fraction left after CD45RA+ naive selection. Study-wide results and caveats: In contrast to clonotypes shared by all four donors, non-shared clonotypes had lower generation probabilities.

Germline loops: CDR1 MDHEN, CDR2 SYDVKM. This CDR3 spans 14 amino acids. Trimming at V came to 9 bases and at J to 0 bases, leaving 6 bases not matched to a gene. This clone was detected once. The antigen is unknown. Researchers divided each subset's genomic DNA evenly across several immunoSEQ plates. Some clones are missing from TCRdb's copy, which holds only in-frame ones; the method was immunoSEQ multiplex PCR. The sample lists millions of clones, over 85% occurring once. V is TRBV28 and J is TRBJ2-7, with TRBD1 identical over 9 bases. The source material was naive CD4+ T cells from PBMCs. Noted subset: CD45RA+ positively selected. The TCR comes from a man younger than 35 in good health. Some clones in this sample may be carry-over from other donors' samples. In DNA form, the CDR3 reads TGTGCCAGAGGGACAGGGACGTACTCCTACGAGCAGTACTTC. Amino acids: CARGTGTYSYEQYF.